These 16 T cell receptor beta chains were all obtained from the same sample, sequenced in a study of blood T cell repertoires in COVID-19. Assay: immunoSEQ multiplex PCR; the TCRdb copy retains only in-frame clones and omits some. The profile shows 90,000 to 120,000 clones, 69% of them singletons. Sequencing input: peripheral blood. The source of these receptors is a man older than 75 with acute or convalescent COVID-19.

The CDR3 loop reads CASSLAGGGEAFF. CDR3 DNA: TGTGCCAGCAGCTTAGCGGGAGGAGGTGAAGCTTTCTTT. V is TRBV7-9 and J is TRBJ1-1; no clear D gene. Germline CDR1 reads SEHNR; CDR2 reads FQNEAQ (reference sequence). This CDR3 is 13 amino acids long. V lost 0 bases, J lost 7 bases, and 9 bases lay in between.

The chain carries TRBV29-1 and TRBJ2-5; D perhaps matches TRBD1 (6 bases). V was trimmed by 4 bases and J by 1 base, leaving 16 bases between them. The germline V gene encodes CDR1 SQVTM and CDR2 ANQGSEA. The CDR3 is 15 residues long. The CDR3 DNA follows: TGCAGCGTTGCTCCTACCGGGACACCCCAAGAGACCCAGTACTTC. This gives the protein CSVAPTGTPQETQYF.

The chain uses TRBV5-1 and TRBJ2-7, with 8 positions matching TRBD2. With 2 bases clipped from V and 2 bases from J, the junction kept 3 bases outside the gene matches. This CDR3 contains 14 residues. CDR1 and CDR2 (germline): SGHRS, YFSETQ. CDR3 loop: CASSLLSGTYEQYF. The CDR3 region has the DNA TGCGCCAGCAGCTTACTTAGCGGGACCTACGAGCAGTACTTC.

This chain joins TRBV6-5 and TRBJ2-1, with a possible D match to TRBD1 (6 bases). Germline V gene sequence: CDR1 MNHEY, CDR2 SVGAGI. The CDR3 contains 12 residues. Between the trimmed V and J ends, which lost 2 bases and 12 bases, there was a span of 11 bases. The CDR3 loop is CASSYPTGAQFF. The CDR3 bases are TGTGCCAGCAGTTACCCGACAGGTGCGCAGTTCTTC.

The chain carries TRBV5-4 and TRBJ2-7; D not certain. Germline V gives CDR1 SGHNT, CDR2 YYREEE (reference sequence). The V end was cut by 4 bases, the J end by 0 bases, with 14 bases between. CDR3 length: 15 residues. CDR3 nucleotides: TGTGCCAGCAGCCCTCGACTGGATAGCTCCTACGAGCAGTACTTC. It translates to CASSPRLDSSYEQYF.

The rearrangement uses TRBV23-1 and TRBJ1-1, with TRBD1 identical over 9 bases. Being an ORF, TRBV23-1 has a function that is uncertain. The V segment lost 2 bases and the J segment 3 bases; nucleotides outside the gene matches: 7. CDR3 length: 16 residues. The CDR3 loop is CASSQPSGQGDTEAFF. The CDR3 DNA follows: TGCGCCAGCAGTCAACCATCGGGACAGGGAGACACTGAAGCTTTCTTT.

The chain recombines TRBV11-1 with TRBJ1-1; D is undetermined. The CDR3 covers 14 residues. Trimming stripped 3 bases from V and 2 bases from J, with 10 bases between. Per germline, CDR1 SGHAT and CDR2 FQDESV (reference sequence). CDR3: CASSFVTRNTEAFF. Written as DNA, the CDR3 is TGTGCCAGCAGCTTCGTAACTAGAAACACTGAAGCTTTCTTT.

V is TRBV2 and J is TRBJ2-7, with D possibly being TRBD2 (5 bases). CDR1 and CDR2 from the germline V gene are SNHLY and FYNNEI. This CDR3 spans 11 amino acids. V lost 5 bases and J 6 bases, leaving 8 bases between the germline ends. CDR3 region: CASSPGGEQYF. The CDR3 nucleotides are TGTGCCAGCAGTCCTGGAGGCGAGCAGTACTTC.

The gene calls are TRBV28 and TRBJ2-3; weak D call: TRBD1 (7 bases). The ends were cut back, 4 bases at V and 5 bases at J, with 16 bases in the middle. The CDR3 is made up of 15 amino acids. The germline CDR1 and CDR2 sequences are MDHEN and SYDVKM. The CDR3 DNA sequence: TGTGCCAGCAGTTACCAGGGGGGTTGGAGAGATACGCAGTATTTT. It specifies CASSYQGGWRDTQYF.

The V gene is TRBV2, the J gene TRBJ1-5; D is unresolved. Germline V CDR1 and CDR2: SNHLY, FYNNEI. This CDR3 has 13 residues. V lost 5 bases to trimming and J lost 7 bases, with 12 bases between them. The CDR3 DNA follows: TGTGCCAGCAGTACGGACGGGATCCAGCCCCAGCATTTT. Its protein product is CASSTDGIQPQHF.

This clone was detected a few times. The chain has TRBV28 and TRBJ2-2, with D possibly matching TRBD2 (5 bases). Germline CDR1 and CDR2: MDHEN and SYDVKM. Trimming removed 3 bases from V and 2 bases from J, with 10 bases in between. The CDR3 runs to 15 residues. The CDR3 reads CASSLERVNTGELFF. The CDR3 bases are TGTGCCAGCAGTTTGGAGAGGGTTAACACCGGGGAGCTGTTTTTT.

V and J are TRBV4-3 and TRBJ1-1; TRBD1 is a possible D gene (5 bases). Germline CDR1 LGHNA, CDR2 YSLEER. This CDR3 contains 16 residues. Trimming removed 4 bases from V and 4 bases from J, with 19 bases in between. Here the CDR3 reads CASSRNAWGGSTEAFF. Here the CDR3 DNA reads TGCGCCAGCAGCCGAAACGCTTGGGGGGGGAGCACTGAAGCTTTCTTT.

This chain links TRBV5-1 with TRBJ1-1; 7 nucleotides line up with TRBD1. Per germline, CDR1 SGHRS and CDR2 YFSETQ. The V gene end was trimmed by 4 bases and the J gene end by 0 bases; junction bases not matched to a gene: 9. The CDR3 covers 16 residues. The CDR3 sequence: CASSLQGQLMNTEAFF. The CDR3 bases are TGCGCCAGCAGCCTACAGGGACAGCTTATGAACACTGAAGCTTTCTTT.

This clone was found a few times. V usage is TRBV9 and J usage is TRBJ1-3; 9 bases are shared with TRBD1. Trimming removed 4 bases from V and 0 bases from J; junction bases left unmatched: 5. The CDR3 spans 16 residues. Germline CDR1 SGDLS, CDR2 YYNGEE. The CDR3 DNA is TGTGCCAGCAGCCATGGACAGGGGAGCTCTGGAAACACCATATATTTT. Its protein product is CASSHGQGSSGNTIYF.

The chain uses TRBV6-5 and TRBJ1-1; the match to TRBD1 covers 10 bases. The V and J ends lost 4 bases and 6 bases, in that order; junction bases with no gene match: 2. There are 13 residues in the CDR3. Germline V lookup: CDR1 MNHEY, CDR2 SVGAGI. CDR3 DNA: TGTGCCAGCAGTTTTGGACAGGGGGCTGAAGCTTTCTTT. Translation gives CASSFGQGAEAFF.

J is TRBJ2-2 and V is TRBV25-1, with D uncertain. CDR1 is MGHDK and CDR2 is SYGVNS in the germline V gene. Between the trimmed V and J ends, which lost 6 bases and 1 base, there was a span of 6 bases. The CDR3 extends over 13 amino acids. DNA for the CDR3: TGTGCCAGCAGCCATGTGAACACCGGGGAGCTGTTTTTT. Translated, it gives CASSHVNTGELFF.